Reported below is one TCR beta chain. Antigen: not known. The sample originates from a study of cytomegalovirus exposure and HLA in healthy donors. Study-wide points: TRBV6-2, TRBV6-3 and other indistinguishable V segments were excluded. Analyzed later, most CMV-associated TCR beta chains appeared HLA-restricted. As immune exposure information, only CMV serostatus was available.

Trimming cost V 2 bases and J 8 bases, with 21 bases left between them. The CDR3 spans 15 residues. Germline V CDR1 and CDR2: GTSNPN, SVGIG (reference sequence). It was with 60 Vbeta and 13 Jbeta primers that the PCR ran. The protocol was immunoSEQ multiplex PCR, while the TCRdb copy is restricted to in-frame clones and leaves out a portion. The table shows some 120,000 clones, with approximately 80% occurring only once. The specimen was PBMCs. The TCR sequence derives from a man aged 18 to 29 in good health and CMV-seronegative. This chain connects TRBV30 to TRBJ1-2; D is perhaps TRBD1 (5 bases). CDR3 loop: CAWSPTSQQGRGYTF. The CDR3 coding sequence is TGTGCCTGGAGTCCGACGTCCCAGCAGGGTCGGGGCTACACCTTC.